This T cell receptor beta chain was sequenced during a study of cytomegalovirus exposure and HLA in healthy donors. Study-level results: The study carried out a later analysis of TCR beta sequences. It associated 15,000 to 20,000 of them with specific HLA alleles at a false discovery rate of 0.05. Later analysis revealed greater clonal expansion in HLA-associated TCR beta chains than in equally common others. Trimming of TCR beta V- and J-genes showed a link, identified in a later analysis, to a missense DCLRE1C variant.

As to this clone: The target antigen is unknown.

This CDR3 spans 12 amino acids. Germline values: CDR1 GTSNPN, CDR2 SVGIG (reference sequence). Trimming removed 5 bases from V and 4 bases from J; junction bases left unmatched: 3. Researchers ran the PCR with 60 Vbeta and 13 Jbeta primers. The assay was immunoSEQ multiplex PCR, and TCRdb's table has in-frame clones only and misses some. The sample has 60,000 to 70,000 clones, approximately 81% seen once; the top ten hold around 3.2%. Material for sequencing was PBMCs. The genes are TRBV30 and TRBJ1-1; 8 positions agree with TRBD1. The sequence came from a woman in her thirties in good health and CMV-seronegative. DNA of the CDR3: TGTGCCTGGGGACAGGGATCCACTGAAGCTTTCTTT. Its translation is CAWGQGSTEAFF.